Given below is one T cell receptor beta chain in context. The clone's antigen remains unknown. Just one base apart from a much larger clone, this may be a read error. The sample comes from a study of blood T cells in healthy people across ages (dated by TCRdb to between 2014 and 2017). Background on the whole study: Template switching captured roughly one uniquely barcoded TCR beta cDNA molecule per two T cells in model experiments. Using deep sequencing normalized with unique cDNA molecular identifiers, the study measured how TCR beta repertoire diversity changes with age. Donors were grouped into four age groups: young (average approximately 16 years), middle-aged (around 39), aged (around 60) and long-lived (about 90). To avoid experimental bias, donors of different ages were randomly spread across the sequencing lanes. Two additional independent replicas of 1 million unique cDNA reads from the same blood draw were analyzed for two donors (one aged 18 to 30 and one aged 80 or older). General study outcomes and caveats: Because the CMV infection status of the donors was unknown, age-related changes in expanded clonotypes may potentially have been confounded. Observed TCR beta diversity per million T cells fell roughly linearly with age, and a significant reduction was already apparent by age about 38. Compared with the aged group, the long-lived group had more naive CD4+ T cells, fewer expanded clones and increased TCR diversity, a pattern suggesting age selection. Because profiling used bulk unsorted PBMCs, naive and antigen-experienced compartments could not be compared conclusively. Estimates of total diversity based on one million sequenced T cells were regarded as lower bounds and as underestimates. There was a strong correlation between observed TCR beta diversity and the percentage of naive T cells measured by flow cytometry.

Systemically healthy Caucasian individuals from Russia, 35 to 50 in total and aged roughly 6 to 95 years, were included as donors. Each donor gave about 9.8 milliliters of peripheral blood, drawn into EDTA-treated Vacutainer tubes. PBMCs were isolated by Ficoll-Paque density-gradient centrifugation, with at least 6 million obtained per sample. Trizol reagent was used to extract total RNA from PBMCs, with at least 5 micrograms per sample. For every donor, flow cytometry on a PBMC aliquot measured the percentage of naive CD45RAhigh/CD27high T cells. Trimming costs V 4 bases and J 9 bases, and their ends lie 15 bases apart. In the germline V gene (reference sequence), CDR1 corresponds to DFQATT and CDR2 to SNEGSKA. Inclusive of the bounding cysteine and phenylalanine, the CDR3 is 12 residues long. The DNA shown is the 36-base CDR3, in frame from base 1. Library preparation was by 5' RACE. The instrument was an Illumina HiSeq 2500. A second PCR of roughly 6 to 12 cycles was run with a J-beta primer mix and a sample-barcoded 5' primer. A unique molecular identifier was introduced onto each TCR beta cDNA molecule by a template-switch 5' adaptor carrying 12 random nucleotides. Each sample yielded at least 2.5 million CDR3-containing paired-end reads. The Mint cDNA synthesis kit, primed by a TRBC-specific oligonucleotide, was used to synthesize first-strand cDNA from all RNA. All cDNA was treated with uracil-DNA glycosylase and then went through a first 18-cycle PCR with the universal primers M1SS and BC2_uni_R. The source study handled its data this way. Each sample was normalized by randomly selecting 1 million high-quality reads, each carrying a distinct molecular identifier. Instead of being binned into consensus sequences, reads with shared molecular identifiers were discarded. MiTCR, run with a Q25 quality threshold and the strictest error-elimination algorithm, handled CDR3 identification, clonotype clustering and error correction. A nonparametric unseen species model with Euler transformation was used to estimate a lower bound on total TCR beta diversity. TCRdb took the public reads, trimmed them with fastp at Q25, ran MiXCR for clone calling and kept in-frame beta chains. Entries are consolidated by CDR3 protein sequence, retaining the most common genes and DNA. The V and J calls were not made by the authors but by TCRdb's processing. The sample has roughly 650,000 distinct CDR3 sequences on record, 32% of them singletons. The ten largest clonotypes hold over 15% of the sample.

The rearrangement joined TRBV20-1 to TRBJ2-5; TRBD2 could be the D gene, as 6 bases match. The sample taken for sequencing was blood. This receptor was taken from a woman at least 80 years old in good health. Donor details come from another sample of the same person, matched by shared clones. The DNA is TGCAGTGCTACTCCCTCGGGGGAGGCCCAGTACTTC. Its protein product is CSATPSGEAQYF.